This T cell receptor beta chain was documented in a study of shared clonotypes between healthy human individuals. Study background: CD4 naive cells filled three plates per donor, CD4 memory three, CD8 naive two and CD8 memory one. Findings of the study overall: Naive CD4 clonotype sharing across a few donors was around 5%. Rarefaction showed sorted-subset sequencing was incomplete despite large depth.

Deep-level running was used for the assay. Assay used: immunoSEQ multiplex PCR; TCRdb lists only in-frame clones, some missing. The data contain around 1.6 million clones, around 98% of them seen just once; the ten biggest clones take up 0.4% to 0.45%. This CDR3 contains 16 residues. V was shortened by 4 bases and J by 8 bases, with 22 bases between the two germline ends. The germline gives CDR1 SGHRS, CDR2 YFSETQ. Comments on this clone: Its target is unknown.

Sequencing was performed on naive CD4+ T cells sorted from blood. Subset noted: CD45RA+ positively selected. The chain is built from TRBV5-1 and TRBJ2-1; D unclear. This TCR was recovered from a man aged 25-40 years in good health. Here the CDR3 DNA reads TGCGCCAGCAGCCGAGAATCTCCAGGAATCGGAGATGAGCAGTTCTTC. Protein: CASSRESPGIGDEQFF.